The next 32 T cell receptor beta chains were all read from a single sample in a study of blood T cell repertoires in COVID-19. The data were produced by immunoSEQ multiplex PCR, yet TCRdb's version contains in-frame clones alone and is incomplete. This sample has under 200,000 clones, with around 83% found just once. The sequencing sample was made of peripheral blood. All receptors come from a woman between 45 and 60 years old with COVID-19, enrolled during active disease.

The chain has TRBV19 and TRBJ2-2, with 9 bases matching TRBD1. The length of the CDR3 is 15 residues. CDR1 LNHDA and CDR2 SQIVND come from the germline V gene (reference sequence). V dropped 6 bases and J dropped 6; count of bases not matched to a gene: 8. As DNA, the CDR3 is TGTGCCAGTAGCATTGACAGGGGGAGTTCCGGGGAGCTGTTTTTT. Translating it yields CASSIDRGSSGELFF. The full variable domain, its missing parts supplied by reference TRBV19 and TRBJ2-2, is DGGITQSPKYLFRKEGQNVTLSCEQNLNHDAMYWYRQDPGQGLRLIYYSQIVNDFQKGDIAEGYSVSREKKESFPLTVTSAQKNPTAFYLCASSIDRGSSGELFFGEGSRLTVL.

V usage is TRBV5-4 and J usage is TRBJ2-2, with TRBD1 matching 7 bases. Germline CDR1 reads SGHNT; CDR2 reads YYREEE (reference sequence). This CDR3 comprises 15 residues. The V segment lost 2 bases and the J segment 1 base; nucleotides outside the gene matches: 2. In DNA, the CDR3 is TGTGCCAGCAGCTTACGACAGGGGAACACCGGGGAGCTGTTTTTT. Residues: CASSLRQGNTGELFF.

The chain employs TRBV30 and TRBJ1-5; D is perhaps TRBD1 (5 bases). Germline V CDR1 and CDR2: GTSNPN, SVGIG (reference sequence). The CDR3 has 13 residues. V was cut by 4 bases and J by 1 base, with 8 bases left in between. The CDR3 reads CAWTPGSNQPQHF. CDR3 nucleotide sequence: TGTGCCTGGACACCAGGGAGCAATCAGCCCCAGCATTTT.

The CDR3: CASSFGGPQHF. The CDR3 DNA reads as TGTGCCAGCAGTTTCGGTGGGCCCCAGCATTTT. The V gene is TRBV12-3 or TRBV12-4, the J gene TRBJ1-5; D unclear. V was pared by 3 bases and J by 9 bases, with 6 bases between. The CDR3 spans 11 residues.

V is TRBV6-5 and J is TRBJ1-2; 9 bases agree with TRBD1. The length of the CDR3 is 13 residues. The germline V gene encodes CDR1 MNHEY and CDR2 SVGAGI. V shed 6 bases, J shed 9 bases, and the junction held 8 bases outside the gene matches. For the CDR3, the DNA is TGTGCCAGCAGGAAACAGGGGGCAACTAGCTACACCTTC. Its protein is CASRKQGATSYTF.

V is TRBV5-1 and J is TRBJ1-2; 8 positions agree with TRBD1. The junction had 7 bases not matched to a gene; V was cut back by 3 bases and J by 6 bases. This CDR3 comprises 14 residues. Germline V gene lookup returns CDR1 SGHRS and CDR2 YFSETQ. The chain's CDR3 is CASSYDRGGHGYTF. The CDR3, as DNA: TGCGCCAGCAGCTACGACAGGGGAGGTCATGGCTACACCTTC. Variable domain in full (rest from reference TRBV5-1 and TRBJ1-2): KAGVTQTPRYLIKTRGQQVTLSCSPISGHRSVSWYQQTPGQGLQFLFEYFSETQRNKGNFPGRFSGRQFSNSRSEMNVSTLELGDSALYLCASSYDRGGHGYTFGSGTRLTVV.

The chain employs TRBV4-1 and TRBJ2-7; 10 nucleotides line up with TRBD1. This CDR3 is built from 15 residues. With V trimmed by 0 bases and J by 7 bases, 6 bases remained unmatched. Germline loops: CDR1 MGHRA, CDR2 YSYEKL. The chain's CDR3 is CASSQEETGGWEQYF. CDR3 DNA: TGCGCCAGCAGCCAAGAGGAGACAGGGGGCTGGGAGCAGTACTTC.

CDR3 nucleotide sequence: TGTGCTAGTGGTTTGGGGGCTGTTTCTGGAAACACCATATATTTT. The encoded protein is CASGLGAVSGNTIYF. The chain links TRBV12-5 to TRBJ1-3; D is ambiguous. The CDR3 has 15 amino acids. Trimming pared 1 base from V and 1 base from J, leaving 8 bases between. CDR1 and CDR2 (germline): LGHNT, FRNRAP.

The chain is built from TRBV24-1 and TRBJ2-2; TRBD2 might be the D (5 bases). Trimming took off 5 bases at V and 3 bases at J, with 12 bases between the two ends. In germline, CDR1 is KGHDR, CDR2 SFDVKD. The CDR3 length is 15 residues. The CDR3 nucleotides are TGTGCCACCAGTGCAGGCGGGCGGGACACCGGGGAGCTGTTTTTT. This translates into CATSAGGRDTGELFF.

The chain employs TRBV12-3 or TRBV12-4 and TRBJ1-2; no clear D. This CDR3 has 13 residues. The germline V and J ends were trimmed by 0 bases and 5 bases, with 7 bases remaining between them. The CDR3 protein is CASSLASVYGYTF. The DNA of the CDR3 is TGTGCCAGCAGTTTAGCGTCAGTTTATGGCTACACCTTC.

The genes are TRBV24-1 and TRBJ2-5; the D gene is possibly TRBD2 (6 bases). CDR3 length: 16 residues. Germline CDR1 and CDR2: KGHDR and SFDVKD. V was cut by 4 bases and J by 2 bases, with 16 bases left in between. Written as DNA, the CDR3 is TGTGCCACCAGTGACTGGGGACTGGACGGGCAAGAGACCCAGTACTTC. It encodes CATSDWGLDGQETQYF.

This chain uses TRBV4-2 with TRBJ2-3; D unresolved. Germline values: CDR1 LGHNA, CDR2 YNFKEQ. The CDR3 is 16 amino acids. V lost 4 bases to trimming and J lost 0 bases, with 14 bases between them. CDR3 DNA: TGTGCCAGCAGCCGCCAGTGGGCAGGAAGCACAGATACGCAGTATTTT. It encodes CASSRQWAGSTDTQYF.

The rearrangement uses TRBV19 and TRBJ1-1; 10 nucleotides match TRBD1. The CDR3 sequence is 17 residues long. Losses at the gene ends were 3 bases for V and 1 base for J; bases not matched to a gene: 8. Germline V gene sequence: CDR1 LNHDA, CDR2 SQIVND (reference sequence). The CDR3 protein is CASSIRGQGNWNTEAFF. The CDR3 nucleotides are TGTGCCAGTAGTATCAGGGGACAGGGGAATTGGAACACTGAAGCTTTCTTT.

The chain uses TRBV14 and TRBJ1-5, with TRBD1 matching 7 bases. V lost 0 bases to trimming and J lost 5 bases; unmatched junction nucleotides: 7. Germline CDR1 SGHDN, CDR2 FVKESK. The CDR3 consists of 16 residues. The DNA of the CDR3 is TGTGCCAGCAGCCAAGATAAATTGACAGGGCATCAGCCCCAGCATTTT. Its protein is CASSQDKLTGHQPQHF. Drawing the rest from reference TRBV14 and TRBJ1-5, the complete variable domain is EAGVTQFPSHSVIEKGQTVTLRCDPISGHDNLYWYRRVMGKEIKFLLHFVKESKQDESGMPNNRFLAERTGGTYSTLKVQPAELEDSGVYFCASSQDKLTGHQPQHFGDGTRLSIL.

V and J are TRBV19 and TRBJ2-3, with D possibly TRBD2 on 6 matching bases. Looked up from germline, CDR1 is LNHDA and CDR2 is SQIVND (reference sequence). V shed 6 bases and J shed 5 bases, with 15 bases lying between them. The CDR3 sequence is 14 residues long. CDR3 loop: CASRFGLGGDTQYF. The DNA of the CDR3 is TGTGCCAGTAGATTCGGGCTGGGGGGAGATACGCAGTATTTT. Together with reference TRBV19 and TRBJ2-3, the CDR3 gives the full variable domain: DGGITQSPKYLFRKEGQNVTLSCEQNLNHDAMYWYRQDPGQGLRLIYYSQIVNDFQKGDIAEGYSVSREKKESFPLTVTSAQKNPTAFYLCASRFGLGGDTQYFGPGTRLTVL.

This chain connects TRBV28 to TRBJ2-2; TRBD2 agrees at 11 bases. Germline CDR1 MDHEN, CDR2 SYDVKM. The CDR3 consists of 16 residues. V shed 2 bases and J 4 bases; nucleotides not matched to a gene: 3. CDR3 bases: TGTGCCAGCAGTTTAACCGGGACTAGCGGCACCGGGGAGCTGTTTTTT. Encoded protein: CASSLTGTSGTGELFF.

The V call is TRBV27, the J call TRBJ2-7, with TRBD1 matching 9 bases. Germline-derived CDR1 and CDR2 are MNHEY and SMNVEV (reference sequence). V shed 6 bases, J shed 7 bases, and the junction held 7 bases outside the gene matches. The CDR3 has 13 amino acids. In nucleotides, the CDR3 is TGTGCCAGCAGACGGGACAGGGAGAGGGAGCAGTACTTC. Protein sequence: CASRRDREREQYF.

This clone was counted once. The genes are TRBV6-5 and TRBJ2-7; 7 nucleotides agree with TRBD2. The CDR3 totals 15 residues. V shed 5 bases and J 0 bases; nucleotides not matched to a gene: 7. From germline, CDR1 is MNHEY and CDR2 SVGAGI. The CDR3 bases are TGTGCCAGCAGTACGGGACTACCCAGCTCCTACGAGCAGTACTTC. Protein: CASSTGLPSSYEQYF.

DNA for the CDR3: TGTGCCACCAGTGATTGGGACAGCTATGGCTACACCTTC. Its translation: CATSDWDSYGYTF. The chain carries TRBV24-1 and TRBJ1-2, with 7 bases identical to TRBD1. Germline values: CDR1 KGHDR, CDR2 SFDVKD. The trim removed 2 bases at V and 4 bases at J, leaving 0 bases unmatched. The CDR3 consists of 13 residues.

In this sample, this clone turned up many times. CDR3 in DNA: TGTGCCAGCAGCCTACGGGGAGAAACAGATACGCAGTATTTT. This sequence encodes CASSLRGETDTQYF. The chain joins TRBV7-9 to TRBJ2-3, with D perhaps matching TRBD2 (5 bases). Trimming took off 5 bases at V and 3 bases at J, with 12 bases between the two ends. The CDR3 contains 14 residues. CDR1 is SEHNR and CDR2 is FQNEAQ in the germline V gene (reference sequence).

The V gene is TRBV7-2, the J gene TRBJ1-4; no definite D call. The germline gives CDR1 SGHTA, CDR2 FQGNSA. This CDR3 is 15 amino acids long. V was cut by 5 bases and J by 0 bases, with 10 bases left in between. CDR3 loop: CASSPETATNEKLFF. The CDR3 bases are TGTGCCAGCAGCCCCGAAACTGCAACTAATGAAAAACTGTTTTTT.

Here the CDR3 DNA reads TGTGCCAGCAGCCGGGGACTCCCCGCGAACACCGGGGAGCTGTTTTTT. Translated, it gives CASSRGLPANTGELFF. J is TRBJ2-2 and V is TRBV7-2, with TRBD2 as a possible D gene (6 bases). There are 16 residues in the CDR3. Germline loops: CDR1 SGHTA, CDR2 FQGNSA. Trimming pared 5 bases from V and 0 bases from J, leaving 13 bases between.

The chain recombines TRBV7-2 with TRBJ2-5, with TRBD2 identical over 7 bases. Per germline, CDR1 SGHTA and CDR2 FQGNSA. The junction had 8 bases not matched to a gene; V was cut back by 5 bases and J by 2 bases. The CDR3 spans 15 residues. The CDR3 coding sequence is TGTGCCAGCAGCACGGCCGGGACTACACAAGAGACCCAGTACTTC. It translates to CASSTAGTTQETQYF.

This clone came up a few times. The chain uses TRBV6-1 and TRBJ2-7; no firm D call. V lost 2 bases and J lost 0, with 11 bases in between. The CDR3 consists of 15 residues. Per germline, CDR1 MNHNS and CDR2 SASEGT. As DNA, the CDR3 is TGTGCCAGCAGTGAAATCTGGGCTGGCTCCTACGAGCAGTACTTC. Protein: CASSEIWAGSYEQYF.

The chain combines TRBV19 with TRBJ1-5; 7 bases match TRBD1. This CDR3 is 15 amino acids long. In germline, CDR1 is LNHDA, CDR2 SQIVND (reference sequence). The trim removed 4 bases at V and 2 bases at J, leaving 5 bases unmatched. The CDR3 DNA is TGTGCCAGTAGTAGACAGGGTGACGGCAATCAGCCCCAGCATTTT. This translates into CASSRQGDGNQPQHF.

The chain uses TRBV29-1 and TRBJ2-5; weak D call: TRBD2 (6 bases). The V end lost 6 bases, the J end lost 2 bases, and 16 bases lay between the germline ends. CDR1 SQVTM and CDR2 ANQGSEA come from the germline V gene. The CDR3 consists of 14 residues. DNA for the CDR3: TGCAGCGTAGTCGAACGGGACTTTCAAGAGACCCAGTACTTC. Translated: CSVVERDFQETQYF.

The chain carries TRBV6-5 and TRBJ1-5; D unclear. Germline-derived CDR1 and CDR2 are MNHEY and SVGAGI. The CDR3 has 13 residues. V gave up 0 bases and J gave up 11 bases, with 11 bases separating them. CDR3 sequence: CASSYSGVPSQHF. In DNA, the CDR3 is TGTGCCAGCAGTTACTCGGGAGTCCCATCCCAGCATTTT.

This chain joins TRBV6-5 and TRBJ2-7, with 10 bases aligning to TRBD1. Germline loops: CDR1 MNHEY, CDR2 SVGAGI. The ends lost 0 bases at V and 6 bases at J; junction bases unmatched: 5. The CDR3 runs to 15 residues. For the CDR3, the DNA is TGTGCCAGCAGTTACTCGGACAGGGGGGGATCCGAGCAGTACTTC. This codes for CASSYSDRGGSEQYF.

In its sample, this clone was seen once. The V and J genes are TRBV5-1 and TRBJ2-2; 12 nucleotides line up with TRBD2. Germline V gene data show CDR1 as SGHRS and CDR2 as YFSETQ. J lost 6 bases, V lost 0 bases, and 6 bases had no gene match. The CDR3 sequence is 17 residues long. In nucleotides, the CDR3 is TGCGCCAGCAGCTTGGGGAGGACTAGCGGGGAGCCCGGGGAGCTGTTTTTT. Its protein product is CASSLGRTSGEPGELFF.

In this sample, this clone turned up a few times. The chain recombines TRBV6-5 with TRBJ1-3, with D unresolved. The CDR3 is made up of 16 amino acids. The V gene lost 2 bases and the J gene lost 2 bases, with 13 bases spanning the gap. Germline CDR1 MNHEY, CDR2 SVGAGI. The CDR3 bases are TGTGCCAGCAGTTACGGGCATCGTATGGCTGGAAACACCATATATTTT. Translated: CASSYGHRMAGNTIYF.

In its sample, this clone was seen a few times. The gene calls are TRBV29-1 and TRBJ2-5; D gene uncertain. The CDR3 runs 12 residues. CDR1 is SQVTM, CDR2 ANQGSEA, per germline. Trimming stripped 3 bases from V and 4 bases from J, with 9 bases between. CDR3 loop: CSVDRVGETQYF. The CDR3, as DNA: TGCAGCGTTGACCGGGTTGGAGAGACCCAGTACTTC.

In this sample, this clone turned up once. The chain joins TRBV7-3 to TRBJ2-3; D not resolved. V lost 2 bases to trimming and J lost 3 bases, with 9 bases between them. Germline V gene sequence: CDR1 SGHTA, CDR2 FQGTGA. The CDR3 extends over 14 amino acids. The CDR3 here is CASSLLFGTDTQYF. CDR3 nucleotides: TGTGCCAGCAGCTTATTGTTCGGGACAGATACGCAGTATTTT.